These 3 T cell receptor beta chains share one sample of origin, sequenced in a study of blood T cell repertoires in COVID-19. Data came from immunoSEQ multiplex PCR; TCRdb stores just in-frame clones and leaves some out. The sample carries approximately 160,000 clones, approximately 81% recorded once. Sequencing was done on a sample of peripheral blood. The receptors derive from a woman aged 60 to 75 with COVID-19, enrolled during active disease.

CDR3 loop: CASSGSGISYNEQFF. The DNA of the CDR3 is TGCGCCAGCAGTGGAAGCGGGATCTCCTACAATGAGCAGTTCTTC. This rearrangement joins TRBV10-1 to TRBJ2-1, with TRBD2 identical over 7 bases. In germline, CDR1 is WNHNN, CDR2 SYGVQD (reference sequence). The CDR3 consists of 15 residues. V lost 4 bases, J lost 0 bases, and 3 bases stayed unmatched.

Written as DNA, the CDR3 is TGTGCCAGCAGTGAGCTCCTGGGCGCTGAAGCTTTCTTT. It translates to CASSELLGAEAFF. This sequence joins TRBV6-1 and TRBJ1-1; D gene uncertain. Trimming left V 3 bases short and J 6 bases short, with 11 bases between. Germline assignment: CDR1 MNHNS and CDR2 SASEGT. The CDR3 has 13 residues.

The rearrangement links TRBV7-2 to TRBJ2-7; D might be TRBD1 (7 bases). Trimming cost V 4 bases and J 2 bases, with 15 bases left between them. Germline loops: CDR1 SGHTA, CDR2 FQGNSA. This CDR3 comprises 15 residues. CDR3 loop: CASSSQGTAPYEQYF. Here the CDR3 DNA reads TGTGCCAGCAGCTCACAGGGGACTGCACCCTACGAGCAGTACTTC. Using reference TRBV7-2 and TRBJ2-7 for the parts outside the CDR3, the full variable domain is GAGVSQSPSNKVTEKGKDVELRCDPISGHTALYWYRQSLGQGLEFLIYFQGNSAPDKSGLPSDRFSAERTGGSVSTLTIQRTQQEDSAVYLCASSSQGTAPYEQYFGPGTRLTVT.